A selection of T cell receptor beta chains follows, all from one sample in a study of blood T cell repertoires in COVID-19. Assay used: immunoSEQ multiplex PCR; TCRdb lists only in-frame clones, some missing. In the table there are around 190,000 clones, around 84% of which are singletons. The material sequenced was peripheral blood. Source of these receptors: a woman of 80 years or more with acute or convalescent COVID-19. Both conserved end residues are part of each CDR3. Fields, in order: CDR3 DNA, CDR3 protein, D gene, J gene, V gene, clone size. D genes are given only for firm matches. The size field is filled for only some rows; it gives once, few, many or a size class.

TGTGCCAGCAGCGCCGGGACAATCTATGGCTACACCTTC CASSAGTIYGYTF NA TRBJ1-2 TRBV9 NA
TGTGCCAGCAGTAGGCGGGAGGCCTTCCGATCGGCCCAGTACTTC CASSRREAFRSAQYF TRBD2 TRBJ2-5 TRBV6-2/TRBV6-3 once
TGTGCCAGCAGCGTAGGGGGCCTTCCGAACACCGGGGAGCTGTTTTTT CASSVGGLPNTGELFF NA TRBJ2-2 TRBV9 NA
TGTGCCAGTTCTCCTTACCCGGGTTTAAGTACAGATACGCAGTATTTT CASSPYPGLSTDTQYF NA TRBJ2-3 TRBV19 NA
TGCGCCAGCAGCCAATTCTCTAGCGGGAGATACAATGAGCAGTTCTTC CASSQFSSGRYNEQFF TRBD2 TRBJ2-1 TRBV5-1 NA
TGCGCCAGCAGCTCACTGACTAGCAGCACAGATACGCAGTATTTT CASSSLTSSTDTQYF TRBD2 TRBJ2-3 TRBV5-1 many
TGTGCCAGCAGCGTGGGGCTAGCGGTAACAGATACGCAGTATTTT CASSVGLAVTDTQYF TRBD2 TRBJ2-3 TRBV9 NA
TGTGCCAGCAGCCGGGGGGGCCCGGACTTTAACACAGATACGCAGTATTTT CASSRGGPDFNTDTQYF TRBD2 TRBJ2-3 TRBV7-9 NA
TGTGCCAGCAGCCGAACCGGGGACTATCGGACGGGCGAGCAGTACTTC CASSRTGDYRTGEQYF TRBD2 TRBJ2-7 TRBV3-1/TRBV3-2 NA
TGTGCCAGCGTAAGGGCGGGACCGCAGGCACCCCTCCACTTT CASVRAGPQAPLHF NA TRBJ1-6 TRBV2 NA
TGCGCCAGCAGTGAATCGGACAGGGGTTCGACTGAAGCTTTCTTT CASSESDRGSTEAFF TRBD1 TRBJ1-1 TRBV5-1 NA
TGTGCCAGCAGTGTCACCGGGACAAACTTTATAGGAACCGGGGAGCTGTTTTTT CASSVTGTNFIGTGELFF NA TRBJ2-2 TRBV2 NA
TGTGCCAGCAGCTTAGTTCAACAGGCCGGCGGCTACACCTTC CASSLVQQAGGYTF NA TRBJ1-2 TRBV7-2 NA
TGTGCCAGCAGTCCGGACAGTGTCGCTTTCTTT CASSPDSVAFF NA TRBJ1-1 TRBV2 NA
TGTGCCGCCGGGACAGGTGGATCCAATCAGCCCCAGCATTTT CAAGTGGSNQPQHF TRBD1 TRBJ1-5 TRBV5-4 NA
TGTGCCAGCGGGCGGGGACCCTACAATGAGCAGTTCTTC CASGRGPYNEQFF NA TRBJ2-1 TRBV28 NA
TGTGCCAGCAGCTTAGAGGTGGCAGGGGGTTACGAGCAGTACTTC CASSLEVAGGYEQYF TRBD1 TRBJ2-7 TRBV11-2 once
TGTGCCAGCAGCCAACTCCCGACCTGGGGCTCACCCCTCCACTTT CASSQLPTWGSPLHF NA TRBJ1-6 TRBV14 NA
TGTGCCAGCAGCTTAGGGAGCTCCTATAATGAAAAACTGTTTTTT CASSLGSSYNEKLFF NA TRBJ1-4 TRBV7-9 NA
TGTGCCAGCAGCCGACTTGCGGACGGAGGCTACGAGCAGTACTTC CASSRLADGGYEQYF NA TRBJ2-7 TRBV7-9 NA
TGTGCCAGCAGTGACGAGAGGAACACTGAAGCTTTCTTT CASSDERNTEAFF NA TRBJ1-1 TRBV6-4 few
TGTGCCAGCAGTTTTAAAGAAGCATGGAATGAGCAGTTCTTC CASSFKEAWNEQFF NA TRBJ2-1 TRBV27 NA
TGTGCCAGCAGTTTATTTCCGGGAAGAGCCAAAAACATTCAGTACTTC CASSLFPGRAKNIQYF NA TRBJ2-4 TRBV28 NA
TGTGCCAGCAGCCAAGATTGGCTTCGGCGGTCCTACAATGAGCAGTTCTTC CASSQDWLRRSYNEQFF NA TRBJ2-1 TRBV14 NA
TGCGCCAGCAGCTTGACTAGCGGGTTCTACGAGCAGTACTTC CASSLTSGFYEQYF TRBD2 TRBJ2-7 TRBV5-1 NA
TGTGCCAGCAGCTTAGATGGGGCAGGGCCGCAGCCCCAGCATTTT CASSLDGAGPQPQHF NA TRBJ1-5 TRBV7-9 few
TGTGCCAGCAGCTTAGGGGGGGGGCGGACCAATCAGCCCCAGCATTTT CASSLGGGRTNQPQHF NA TRBJ1-5 TRBV7-8 NA
TGCAGCGTTGAAGGGGGGAGCGGGAGAGGTTTGGAGTTCTTC CSVEGGSGRGLEFF TRBD2 TRBJ2-1 TRBV29-1 NA